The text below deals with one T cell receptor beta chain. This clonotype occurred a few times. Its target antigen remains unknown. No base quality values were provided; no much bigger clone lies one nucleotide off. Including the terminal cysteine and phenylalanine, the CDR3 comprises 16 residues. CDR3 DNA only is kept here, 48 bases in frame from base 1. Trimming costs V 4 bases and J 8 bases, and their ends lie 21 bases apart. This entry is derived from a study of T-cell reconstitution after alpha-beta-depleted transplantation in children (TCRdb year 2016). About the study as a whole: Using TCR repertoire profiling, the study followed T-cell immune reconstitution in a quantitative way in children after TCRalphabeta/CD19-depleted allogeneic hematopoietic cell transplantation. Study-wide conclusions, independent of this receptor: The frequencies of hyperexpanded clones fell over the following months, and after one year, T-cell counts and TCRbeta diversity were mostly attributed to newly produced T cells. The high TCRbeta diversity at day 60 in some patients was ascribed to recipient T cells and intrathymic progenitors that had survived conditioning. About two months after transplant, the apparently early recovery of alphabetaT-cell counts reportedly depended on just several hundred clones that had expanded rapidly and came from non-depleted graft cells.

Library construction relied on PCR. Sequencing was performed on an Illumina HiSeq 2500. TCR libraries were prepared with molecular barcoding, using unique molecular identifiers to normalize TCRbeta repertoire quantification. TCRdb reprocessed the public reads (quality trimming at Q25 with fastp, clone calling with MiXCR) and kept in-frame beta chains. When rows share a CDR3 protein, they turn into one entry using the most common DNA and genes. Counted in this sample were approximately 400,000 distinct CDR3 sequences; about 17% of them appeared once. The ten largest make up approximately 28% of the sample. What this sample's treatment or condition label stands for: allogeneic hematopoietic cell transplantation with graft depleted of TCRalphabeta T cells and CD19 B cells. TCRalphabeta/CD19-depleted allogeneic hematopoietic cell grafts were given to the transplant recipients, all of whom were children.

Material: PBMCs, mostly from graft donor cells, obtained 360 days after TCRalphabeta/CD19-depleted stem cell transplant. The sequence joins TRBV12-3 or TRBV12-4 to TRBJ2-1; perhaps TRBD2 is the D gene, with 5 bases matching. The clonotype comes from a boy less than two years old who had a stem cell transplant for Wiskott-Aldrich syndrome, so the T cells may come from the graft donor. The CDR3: CASSSLSSVEEDEQFF. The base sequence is TGTGCCAGCAGTTCCCTCAGTTCCGTGGAGGAGGATGAGCAGTTCTTC.